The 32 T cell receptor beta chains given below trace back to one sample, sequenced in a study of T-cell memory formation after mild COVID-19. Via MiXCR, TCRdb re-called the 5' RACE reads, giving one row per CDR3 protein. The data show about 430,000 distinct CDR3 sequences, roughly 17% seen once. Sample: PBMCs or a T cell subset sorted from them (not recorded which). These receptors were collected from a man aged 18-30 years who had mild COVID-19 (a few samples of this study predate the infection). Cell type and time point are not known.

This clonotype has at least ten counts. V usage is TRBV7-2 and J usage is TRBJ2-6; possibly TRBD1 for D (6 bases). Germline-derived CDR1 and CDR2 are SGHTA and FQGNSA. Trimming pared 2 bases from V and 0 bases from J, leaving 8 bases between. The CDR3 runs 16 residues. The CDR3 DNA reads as TGTGCCAGCAGCTTACAGGGGCCCTCTGGGGCCAACGTCCTGACTTTC. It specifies CASSLQGPSGANVLTF.

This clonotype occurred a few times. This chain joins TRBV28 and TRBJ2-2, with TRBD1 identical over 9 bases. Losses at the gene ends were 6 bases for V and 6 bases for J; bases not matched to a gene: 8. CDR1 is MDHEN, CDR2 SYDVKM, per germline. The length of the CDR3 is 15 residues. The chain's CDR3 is CASRGPDRGSGELFF. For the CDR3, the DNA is TGTGCCAGCAGAGGTCCGGACAGGGGATCCGGGGAGCTGTTTTTT.

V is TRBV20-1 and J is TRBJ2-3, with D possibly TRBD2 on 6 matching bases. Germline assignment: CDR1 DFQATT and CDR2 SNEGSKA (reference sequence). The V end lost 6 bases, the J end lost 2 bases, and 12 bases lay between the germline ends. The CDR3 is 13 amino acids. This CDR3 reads CSASSGLTDTQYF. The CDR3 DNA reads TGCAGTGCGAGTAGCGGACTCACAGATACGCAGTATTTT.

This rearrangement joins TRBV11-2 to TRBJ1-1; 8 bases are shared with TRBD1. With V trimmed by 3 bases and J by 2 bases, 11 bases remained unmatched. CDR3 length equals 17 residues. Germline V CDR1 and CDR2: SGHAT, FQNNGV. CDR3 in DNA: TGTGCCAGCAGCTTGGATCCTGGACAGGGCGGTAACACTGAAGCTTTCTTT. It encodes CASSLDPGQGGNTEAFF. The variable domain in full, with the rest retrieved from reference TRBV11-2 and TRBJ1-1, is EAGVAQSPRYKIIEKRQSVAFWCNPISGHATLYWYQQILGQGPKLLIQFQNNGVVDDSQLPKDRFSAERLKGVDSTLKIQPAKLEDSAVYLCASSLDPGQGGNTEAFFGQGTRLTVV.

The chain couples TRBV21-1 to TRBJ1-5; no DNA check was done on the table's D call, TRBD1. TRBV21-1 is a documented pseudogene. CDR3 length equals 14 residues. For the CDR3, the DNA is TGTGCCAGCATCAGGGGGCAGGAGAATCAGCCCCAGCATTTT. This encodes CASIRGQENQPQHF.

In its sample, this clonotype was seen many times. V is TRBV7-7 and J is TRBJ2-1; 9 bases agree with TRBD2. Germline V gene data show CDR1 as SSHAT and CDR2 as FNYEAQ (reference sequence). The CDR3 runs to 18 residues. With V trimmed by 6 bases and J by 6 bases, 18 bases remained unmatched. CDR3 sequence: CASSPYGTSSYFFNEQFF. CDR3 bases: TGTGCCAGCAGTCCTTATGGGACTAGCTCGTACTTCTTCAATGAGCAGTTCTTC.

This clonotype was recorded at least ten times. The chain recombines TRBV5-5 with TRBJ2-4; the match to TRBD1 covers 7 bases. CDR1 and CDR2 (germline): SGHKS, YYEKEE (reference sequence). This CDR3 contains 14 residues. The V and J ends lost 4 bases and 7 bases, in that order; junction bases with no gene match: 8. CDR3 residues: CASSRRQGPNIQYF. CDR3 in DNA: TGTGCCAGCAGCCGACGACAGGGTCCGAACATTCAGTACTTC.

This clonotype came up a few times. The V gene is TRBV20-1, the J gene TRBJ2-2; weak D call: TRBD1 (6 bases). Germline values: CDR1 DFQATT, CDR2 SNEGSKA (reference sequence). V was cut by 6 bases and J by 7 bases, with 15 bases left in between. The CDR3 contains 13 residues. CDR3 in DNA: TGCAGTGCCGTACAGGGAACAATCGGGGAGCTGTTTTTT. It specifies CSAVQGTIGELFF.

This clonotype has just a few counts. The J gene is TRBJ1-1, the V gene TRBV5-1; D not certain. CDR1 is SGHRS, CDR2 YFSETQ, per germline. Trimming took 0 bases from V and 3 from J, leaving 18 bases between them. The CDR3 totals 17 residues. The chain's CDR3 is CASSLGKANYWDTEAFF. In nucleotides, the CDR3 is TGCGCCAGCAGCTTGGGAAAGGCCAATTATTGGGACACTGAAGCTTTCTTT.

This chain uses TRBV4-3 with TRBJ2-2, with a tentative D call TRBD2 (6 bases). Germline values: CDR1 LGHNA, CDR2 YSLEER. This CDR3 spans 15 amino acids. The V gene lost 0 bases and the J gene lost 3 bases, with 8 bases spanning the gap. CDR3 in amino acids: CASSQDGGYTGELFF. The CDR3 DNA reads TGCGCCAGCAGCCAAGACGGGGGATACACCGGGGAGCTGTTTTTT.

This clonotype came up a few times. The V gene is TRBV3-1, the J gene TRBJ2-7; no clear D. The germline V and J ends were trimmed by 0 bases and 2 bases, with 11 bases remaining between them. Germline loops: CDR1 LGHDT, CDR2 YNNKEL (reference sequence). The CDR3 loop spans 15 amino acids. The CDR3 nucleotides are TGTGCCAGCAGCCAAGAACTTGGGAACGCCTACGAGCAGTACTTC. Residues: CASSQELGNAYEQYF.

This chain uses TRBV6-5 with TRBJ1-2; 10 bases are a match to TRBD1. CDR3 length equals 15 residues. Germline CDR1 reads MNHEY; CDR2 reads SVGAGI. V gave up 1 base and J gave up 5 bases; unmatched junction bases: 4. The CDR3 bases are TGTGCCAGCAGTTACTTGACAGGGGGCGGGTATGGCTACACCTTC. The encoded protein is CASSYLTGGGYGYTF.

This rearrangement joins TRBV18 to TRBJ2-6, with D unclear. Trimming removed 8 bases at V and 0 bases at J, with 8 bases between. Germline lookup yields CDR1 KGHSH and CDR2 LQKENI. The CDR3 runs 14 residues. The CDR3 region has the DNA TGTGCCAGCGCCATCTACTCTGGGGCCAACGTCCTGACTTTC. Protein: CASAIYSGANVLTF.

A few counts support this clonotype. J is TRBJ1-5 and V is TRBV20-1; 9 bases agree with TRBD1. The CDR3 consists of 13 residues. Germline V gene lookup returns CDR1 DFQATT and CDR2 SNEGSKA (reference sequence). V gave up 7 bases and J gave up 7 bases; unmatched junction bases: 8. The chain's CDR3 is CSDPQGARQPQHF. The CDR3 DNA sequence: TGCAGTGACCCACAGGGGGCGCGACAGCCCCAGCATTTT.

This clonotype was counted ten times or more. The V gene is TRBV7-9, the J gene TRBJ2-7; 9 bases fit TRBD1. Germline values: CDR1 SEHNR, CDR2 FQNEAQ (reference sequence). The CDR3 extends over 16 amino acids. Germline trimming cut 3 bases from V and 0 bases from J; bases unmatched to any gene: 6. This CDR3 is CASSLGGTGSSYEQYV. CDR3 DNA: TGTGCCAGCAGCTTGGGGGGGACAGGGAGCTCCTACGAGCAGTACGTC.

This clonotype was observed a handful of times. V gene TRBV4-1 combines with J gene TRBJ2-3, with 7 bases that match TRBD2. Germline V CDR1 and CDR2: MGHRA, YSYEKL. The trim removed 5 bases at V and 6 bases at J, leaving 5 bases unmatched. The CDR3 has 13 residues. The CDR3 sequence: CASSGLVSDTQYF. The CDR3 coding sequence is TGCGCCAGCAGCGGACTAGTGTCCGATACGCAGTATTTT.

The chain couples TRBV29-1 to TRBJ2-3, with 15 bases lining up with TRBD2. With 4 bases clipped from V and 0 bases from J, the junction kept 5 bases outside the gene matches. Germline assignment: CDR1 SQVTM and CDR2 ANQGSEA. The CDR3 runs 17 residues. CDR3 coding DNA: TGCAGCGTTGTAGGACTAGCGGGGGGGCTTAGCACAGATACGCAGTATTTT. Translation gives CSVVGLAGGLSTDTQYF.

CDR3 in DNA: TGTGCCAGCAGCTTCTTCGGGACACCTGAAAAACTGTTTTTT. It translates to CASSFFGTPEKLFF. This rearrangement joins TRBV7-2 to TRBJ1-4; D perhaps matches TRBD1 (6 bases). Germline V gene lookup returns CDR1 SGHTA and CDR2 FQGNSA. CDR3 length equals 14 residues. Trimming took 3 bases from V and 7 from J, leaving 12 bases between them.

The CDR3 region is CASAAGGADTEAFF. DNA for the CDR3: TGCGCCAGCGCCGCCGGGGGGGCCGACACTGAAGCTTTCTTT. V and J are TRBV5-1 and TRBJ1-1, with a weak D call TRBD1 (6 bases). Deletions cut 7 bases from V and 3 bases from J, with 16 bases between. Germline CDR1 is SGHRS and CDR2 is YFSETQ. This CDR3 is 14 amino acids long.

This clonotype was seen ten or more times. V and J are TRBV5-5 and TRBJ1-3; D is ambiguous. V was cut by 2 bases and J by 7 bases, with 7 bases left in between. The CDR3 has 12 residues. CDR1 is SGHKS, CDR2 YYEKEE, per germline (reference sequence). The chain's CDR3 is CASSLVRNTIYF. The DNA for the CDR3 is TGTGCCAGCAGCTTAGTTCGGAACACCATATATTTT. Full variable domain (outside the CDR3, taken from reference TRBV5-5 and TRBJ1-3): DAGVTQSPTHLIKTRGQQVTLRCSPISGHKSVSWYQQVLGQGPQFIFQYYEKEERGRGNFPDRFSARQFPNYSSELNVNALLLGDSALYLCASSLVRNTIYFGEGSWLTVV.

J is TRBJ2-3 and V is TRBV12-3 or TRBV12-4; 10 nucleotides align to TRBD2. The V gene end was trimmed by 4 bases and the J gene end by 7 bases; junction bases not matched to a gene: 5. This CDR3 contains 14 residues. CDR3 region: CASSSSGGANTQYF. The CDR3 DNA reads TGTGCCAGCAGTTCGAGCGGGGGGGCCAATACGCAGTATTTT.

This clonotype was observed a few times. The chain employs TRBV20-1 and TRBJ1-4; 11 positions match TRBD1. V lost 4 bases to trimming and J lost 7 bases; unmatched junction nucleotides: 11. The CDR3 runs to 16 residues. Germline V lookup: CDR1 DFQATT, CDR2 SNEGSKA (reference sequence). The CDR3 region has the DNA TGCAGTGCTAACCCTGCCGGGACAGGGGGTTTTGAAAAACTGTTTTTT. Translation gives CSANPAGTGGFEKLFF.

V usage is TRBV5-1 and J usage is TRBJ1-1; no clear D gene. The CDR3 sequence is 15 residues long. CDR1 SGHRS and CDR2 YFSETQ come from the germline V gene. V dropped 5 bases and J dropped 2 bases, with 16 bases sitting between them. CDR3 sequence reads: CASSQTGLRNTEAFF. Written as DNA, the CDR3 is TGCGCCAGCAGTCAAACCGGGCTCCGAAACACTGAAGCTTTCTTT.

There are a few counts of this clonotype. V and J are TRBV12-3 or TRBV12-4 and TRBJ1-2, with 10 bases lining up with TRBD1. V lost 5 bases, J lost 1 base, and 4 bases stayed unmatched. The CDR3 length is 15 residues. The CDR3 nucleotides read TGTGCCAGCAGTGATAGGACAGGGGGTAACTATGGCTACACCTTC. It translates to CASSDRTGGNYGYTF.

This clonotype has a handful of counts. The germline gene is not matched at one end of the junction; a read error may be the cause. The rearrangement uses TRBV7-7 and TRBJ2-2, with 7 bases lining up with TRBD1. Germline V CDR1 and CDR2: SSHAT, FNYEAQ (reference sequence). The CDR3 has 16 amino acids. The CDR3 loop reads CASSSGDSANTGELFF. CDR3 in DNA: TGTGCTAGCAGCTCCGGGGACAGCGCGAACACCGGGGAGCTGTTTTTT.

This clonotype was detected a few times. The chain's CDR3 is CASSGRGSSYEQYV. As DNA, the CDR3 is TGTGCCAGCAGTGGGCGCGGGAGCTCCTACGAGCAGTACGTC. This chain uses TRBV2 with TRBJ2-7; 7 bases are shared with TRBD2. Germline CDR1 SNHLY, CDR2 FYNNEI. The CDR3 consists of 14 residues. V lost 4 bases to trimming and J lost 0 bases; unmatched junction nucleotides: 3.

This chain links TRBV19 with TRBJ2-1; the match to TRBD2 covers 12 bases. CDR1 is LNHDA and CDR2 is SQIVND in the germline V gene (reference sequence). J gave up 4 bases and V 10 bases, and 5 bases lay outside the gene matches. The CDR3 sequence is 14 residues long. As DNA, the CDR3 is TGTGCCACCGCCGGGACTAGCGGGTACAATGAGCAGTTCTTC. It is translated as CATAGTSGYNEQFF.

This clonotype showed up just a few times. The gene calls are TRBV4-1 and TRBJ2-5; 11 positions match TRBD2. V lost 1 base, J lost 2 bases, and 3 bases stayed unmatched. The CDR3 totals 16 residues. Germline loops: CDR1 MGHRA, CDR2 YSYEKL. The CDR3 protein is CASSQGLAGQQETQYF. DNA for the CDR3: TGCGCCAGCAGCCAAGGACTAGCGGGGCAACAAGAGACCCAGTACTTC.

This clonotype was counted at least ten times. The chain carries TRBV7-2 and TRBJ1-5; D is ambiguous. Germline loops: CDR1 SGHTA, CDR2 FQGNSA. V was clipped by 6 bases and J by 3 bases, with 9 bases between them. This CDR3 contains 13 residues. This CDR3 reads CASSTWVNQPQHF. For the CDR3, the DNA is TGTGCCAGCAGTACTTGGGTCAATCAGCCCCAGCATTTT.

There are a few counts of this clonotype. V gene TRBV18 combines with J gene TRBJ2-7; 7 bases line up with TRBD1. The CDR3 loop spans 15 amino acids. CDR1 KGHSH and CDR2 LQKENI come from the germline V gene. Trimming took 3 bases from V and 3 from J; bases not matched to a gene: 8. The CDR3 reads CASSPDRALIYEQYV. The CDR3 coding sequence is TGTGCCAGCTCACCCGACAGGGCATTAATCTACGAGCAGTACGTC.

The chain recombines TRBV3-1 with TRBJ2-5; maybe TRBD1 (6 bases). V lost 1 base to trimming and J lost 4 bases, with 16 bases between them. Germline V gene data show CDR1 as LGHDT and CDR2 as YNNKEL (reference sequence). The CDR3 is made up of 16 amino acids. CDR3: CASSQATGRRGETQYF. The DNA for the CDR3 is TGTGCCAGCAGCCAAGCAACAGGGAGAAGAGGAGAGACCCAGTACTTC.

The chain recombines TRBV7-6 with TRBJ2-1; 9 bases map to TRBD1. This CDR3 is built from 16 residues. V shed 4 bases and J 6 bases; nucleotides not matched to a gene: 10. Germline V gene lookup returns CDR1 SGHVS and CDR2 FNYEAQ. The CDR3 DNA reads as TGTGCCAGCAGCTACGGACAGGGGTTGATGGCCAATGAGCAGTTCTTC. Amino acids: CASSYGQGLMANEQFF.